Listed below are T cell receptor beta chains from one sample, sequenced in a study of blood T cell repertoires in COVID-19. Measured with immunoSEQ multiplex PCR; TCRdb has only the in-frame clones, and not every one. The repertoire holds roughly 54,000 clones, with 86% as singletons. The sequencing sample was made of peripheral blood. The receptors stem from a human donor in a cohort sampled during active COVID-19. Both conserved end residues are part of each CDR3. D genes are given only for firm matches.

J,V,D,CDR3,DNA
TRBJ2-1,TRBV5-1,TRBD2,CASSLDPSGGYNEQFF,TGCGCCAGCAGCTTGGACCCTAGCGGGGGTTACAATGAGCAGTTCTTC
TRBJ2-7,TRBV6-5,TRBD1,CASRGQGGYEQYF,TGTGCCAGCAGGGGACAGGGGGGGTACGAGCAGTACTTC
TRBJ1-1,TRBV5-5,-,CASSPNAPDEAFF,TGTGCCAGCAGCCCAAACGCGCCCGATGAAGCTTTCTTT
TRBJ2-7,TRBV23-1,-,CASNTRGHEGYEQYF,TGCGCCAGCAACACTAGGGGACACGAAGGCTACGAGCAGTACTTC
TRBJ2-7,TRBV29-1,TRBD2,CSATGTSGRNDEQYF,TGCAGCGCAACCGGGACTAGCGGGAGGAATGACGAGCAGTACTTC
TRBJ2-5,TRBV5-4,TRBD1,CATKGTVGETQYF,TGTGCCACCAAGGGGACAGTGGGGGAGACCCAGTACTTC
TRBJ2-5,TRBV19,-,CASSRGTNQETQYF,TGTGCCAGTAGCAGAGGGACAAATCAAGAGACCCAGTACTTC
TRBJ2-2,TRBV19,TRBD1,CASIKRQGANTGELFF,TGTGCCAGTATTAAAAGACAGGGGGCGAACACCGGGGAGCTGTTTTTT
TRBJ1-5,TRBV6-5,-,CASSQGRGNQPQHF,TGTGCCAGCAGTCAGGGCCGCGGCAATCAGCCCCAGCATTTT
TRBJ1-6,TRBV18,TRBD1,CASSPQGAESPLHF,TGTGCCAGCTCACCACAGGGGGCTGAGTCACCCCTCCACTTT
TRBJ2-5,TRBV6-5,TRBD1,CASSRDRVTRETQYF,TGTGCCAGCAGTCGGGACAGGGTAACACGGGAGACCCAGTACTTC
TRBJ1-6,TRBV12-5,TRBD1,CASGSGQGANSPLHF,TGTGCTAGTGGTTCTGGACAGGGTGCGAATTCACCCCTCCACTTT
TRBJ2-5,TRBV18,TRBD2,CASSPGLDEKTQYF,TGTGCCAGCTCACCCGGACTAGACGAAAAGACCCAGTACTTC